This entry is about one T cell receptor beta chain. No antigen is known for it. Within one base of it there is no much larger clone, and no base qualities were kept. This sample is part of a study of blood T cell repertoires in COVID-19 (dated by TCRdb to the early 2020s). Regarding the complete study: Samples covering the acute and convalescent phases of COVID-19 were provided by collaborators in the United States, Italy and Spain. The material from the prospective study consisted of cDNA or gDNA derived from T cells, B-cell-depleted T cells, or PBMCs. A freely available public database, intended as a resource for researchers studying the immune response to SARS-CoV-2, is where the repertoires were released. Samples came from the ongoing ImmuneRACE study (first 160 participants) plus 1,254 subjects from 6 global collaborators. HLA class I and class II types, where available, came from metadata supplied by the sample provider rather than from assay-based typing. The sample metadata nearly always contained a de-identified subject ID, COVID-19 status, age in years and sex. The dataset comprised deeply sampled blood TCRbeta repertoires from subjects exposed to, actively infected with, or recovered from COVID-19.

Results and caveats for the whole study, not just this receptor: How much clinical and demographic metadata was included differed by source and by participant, and the metadata was provided uncurated.

The immunoSEQ Assay, a bias-controlled multiplex PCR, was used to amplify TCRbeta CDR3 regions from genomic DNA. Concerning the study's data processing: Nucleated cell counts per sample were estimated from amplification of reference gene primers within the assay. To quantify the absolute abundance of each unique TCRbeta CDR3 rearrangement, sequence reads were collapsed and filtered. For each sample, productive Simpson clonality was calculated by taking the square root of Simpson's diversity index across productive rearrangements. TCRdb obtained this table from immuneACCESS and retained in-frame rearrangements with V and J assigned. These tables miss some clones; where compared with another copy, unresolved V genes account for less than half of the shortfall, and the remainder is unexplained. V and J calls and clone size come straight from that table; D and trimming were deduced from the DNA. In this sample the table shows tens of thousands of clones, around 85% of which occur a single time. 2.5% to 3% of the sample goes to the ten largest clones.

Whole blood was collected in K2EDTA tubes by collaborating institutions according to the institutions' own protocols. Collaborator samples were shipped for TCRbeta analysis as frozen whole blood, isolated PBMCs, or DNA extracted from either sample type. The source of this sequence is a man aged 50 to 59 with acute or convalescent COVID-19. Sequenced: peripheral blood.

The sequenced DNA is TGCAGTGCTAGTACTAGCGGGAGGGCCGGCACCGGGGAGCTGTTTTTT. This codes for CSASTSGRAGTGELFF. The V and J genes are TRBV20-1 and TRBJ2-2, with 13 bases aligning to TRBD2. Compared with germline, V lacks 3 bases and J lacks 4 bases; bases without a gene match: 5. From the germline V gene (reference sequence), CDR1 is DFQATT and CDR2 is SNEGSKA. Reading from cysteine to phenylalanine, the CDR3 counts 16 amino acids. CDR3 DNA is the only sequence kept; it has 48 bases, read in frame from the first base.